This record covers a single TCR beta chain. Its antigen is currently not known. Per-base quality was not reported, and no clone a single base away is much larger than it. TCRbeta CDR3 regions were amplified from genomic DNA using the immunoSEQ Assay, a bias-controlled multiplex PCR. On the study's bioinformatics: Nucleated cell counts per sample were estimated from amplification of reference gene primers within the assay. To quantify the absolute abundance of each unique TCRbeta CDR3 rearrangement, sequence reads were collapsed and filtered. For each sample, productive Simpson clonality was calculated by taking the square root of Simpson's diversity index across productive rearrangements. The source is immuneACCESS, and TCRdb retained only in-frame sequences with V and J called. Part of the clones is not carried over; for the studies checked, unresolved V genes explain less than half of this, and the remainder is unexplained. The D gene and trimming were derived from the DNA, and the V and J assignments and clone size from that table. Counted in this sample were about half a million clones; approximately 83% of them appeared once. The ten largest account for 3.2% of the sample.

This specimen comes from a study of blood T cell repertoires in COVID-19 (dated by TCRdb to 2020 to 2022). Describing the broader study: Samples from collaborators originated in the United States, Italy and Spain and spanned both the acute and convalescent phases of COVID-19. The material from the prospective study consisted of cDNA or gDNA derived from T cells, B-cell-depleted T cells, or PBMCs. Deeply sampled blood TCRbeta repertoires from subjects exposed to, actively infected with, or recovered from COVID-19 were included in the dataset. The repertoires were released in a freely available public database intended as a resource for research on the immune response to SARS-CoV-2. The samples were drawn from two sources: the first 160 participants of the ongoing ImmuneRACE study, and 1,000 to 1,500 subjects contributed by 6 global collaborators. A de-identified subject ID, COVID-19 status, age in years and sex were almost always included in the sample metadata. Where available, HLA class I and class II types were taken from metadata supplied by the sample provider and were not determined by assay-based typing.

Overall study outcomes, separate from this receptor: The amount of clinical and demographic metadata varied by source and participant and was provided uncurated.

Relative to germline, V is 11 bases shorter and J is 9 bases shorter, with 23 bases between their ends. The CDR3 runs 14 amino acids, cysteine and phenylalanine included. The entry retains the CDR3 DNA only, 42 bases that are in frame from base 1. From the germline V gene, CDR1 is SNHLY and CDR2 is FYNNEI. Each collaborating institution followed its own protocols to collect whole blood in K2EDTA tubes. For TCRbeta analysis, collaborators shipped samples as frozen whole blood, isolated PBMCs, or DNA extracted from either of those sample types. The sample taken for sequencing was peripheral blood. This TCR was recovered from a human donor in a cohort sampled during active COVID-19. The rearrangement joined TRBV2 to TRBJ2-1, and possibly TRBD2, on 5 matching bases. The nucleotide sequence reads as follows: TGTGCCGACGGGCTAGCAAGTTCCCCCGGTGAGCAGTTCTTC. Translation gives CADGLASSPGEQFF.